The clone carrying this T cell receptor beta chain has just a few counts. Its antigen is undetermined. As every portion of the isolated RNA was reverse transcribed, the sequencing read expressed TCRB transcripts. This table comes from immunoSEQ multiplex PCR, and its TCRdb copy is limited to in-frame clones, with some not included. The table includes over 150,000 clones, approximately 9% detected once. CDR3 length equals 14 residues. CDR1 and CDR2 (germline): LGHNA, YSLEER. Between the trimmed V and J ends, which lost 6 bases and 0 bases, there was a span of 6 bases. This entry belongs to a study of beta chain features in type 1 diabetes. Findings of the study overall: People with Type 1 diabetes carried modestly yet significantly shorter TCRB CDR3s in all four CD4+ subsets.

The receptor's source is a woman between 18 and 29 years old with type 1 diabetes. The V gene is TRBV4-3, the J gene TRBJ2-6, with D maybe TRBD2 (6 bases). Specimen: central memory CD4+ T cells from blood. As DNA, the CDR3 is TGCGCCAGCAGGCGGGACTCTGGGGCCAACGTCCTGACTTTC. The encoded protein is CASRRDSGANVLTF.